These 6 T cell receptor beta chains originate from one sample sequenced in a study of blood T cell repertoires in COVID-19. The table came from immunoSEQ multiplex PCR; TCRdb's copy has only in-frame clones and leaves some out. This table has 250,000 to 350,000 clones, more than 85% appearing once. The sample taken for sequencing was peripheral blood. The source is a man between 25 and 39 years old with acute or convalescent COVID-19.

This sequence joins TRBV5-1 and TRBJ1-1; 8 positions agree with TRBD1. J gave up 1 base and V 2 bases, and 4 bases lay outside the gene matches. The CDR3 is made up of 15 amino acids. Germline values: CDR1 SGHRS, CDR2 YFSETQ. In nucleotides, the CDR3 is TGCGCCAGCAGCTTAACCGGGACAGGGAACACTGAAGCTTTCTTT. Translating it yields CASSLTGTGNTEAFF.

The V and J genes are TRBV14 and TRBJ2-1; a weak D match, TRBD2 (5 bases). This CDR3 has 19 amino acids. CDR1 is SGHDN, CDR2 FVKESK, per germline. Trimming removed 0 bases from V and 0 bases from J, with 18 bases in between. The CDR3, as DNA: TGTGCCAGCAGCCAAGATCTCCGTTGGGCGGGTGGCTCCTACAATGAGCAGTTCTTC. Translation: CASSQDLRWAGGSYNEQFF.

V is TRBV4-1 and J is TRBJ2-5, with TRBD1 as a possible D gene (6 bases). The CDR3 is 15 amino acids. The V end lost 8 bases, the J end lost 5 bases, and 21 bases lay between the germline ends. Germline CDR1 is MGHRA and CDR2 is YSYEKL. CDR3 residues: CASPTRDKLRETQYF. DNA of the CDR3: TGCGCCAGCCCTACCCGGGACAAGCTGCGGGAGACCCAGTACTTC.

The chain has TRBV11-2 and TRBJ1-1, with a tentative D call TRBD1 (6 bases). Germline lookup yields CDR1 SGHAT and CDR2 FQNNGV. This CDR3 is 13 amino acids long. Trimming left V 6 bases short and J 7 bases short, with 15 bases between. The CDR3 reads CASRITGKHEAFF. The CDR3 DNA reads as TGTGCCAGCAGGATAACAGGGAAACATGAAGCTTTCTTT.

This chain connects TRBV5-5 to TRBJ1-2; TRBD1 matches 8 bases. V shed 5 bases, J shed 7 bases, and the junction held 10 bases outside the gene matches. Germline values: CDR1 SGHKS, CDR2 YYEKEE (reference sequence). This CDR3 has 14 residues. CDR3 loop: CASRNGQGPFGYTF. CDR3 coding DNA: TGTGCCAGCAGGAACGGACAGGGCCCGTTTGGCTACACCTTC.

The rearrangement links TRBV7-9 to TRBJ1-2; D unresolved. The CDR3 has 15 residues. The V end was cut by 1 base, the J end by 6 bases, with 15 bases between. The germline V gene encodes CDR1 SEHNR and CDR2 FQNEAQ (reference sequence). The CDR3 coding sequence is TGTGCCAGCAGCTTAGGAGGGCTCCAACGAGATGGCTACACCTTC. It codes for CASSLGGLQRDGYTF.